The text below deals with one TCR beta chain. Original data processing: Amplification from reference gene primers served as the basis for estimated nucleated cell counts. Repertoires were generated with immunoSEQ multiplex PCR, while TCRdb's copy carries only in-frame clones and drops some. That table furnishes V, J and clone size, whereas the DNA furnished D and trimming. The sample holds 95,000 to 100,000 clones, 85% seen once. V trimming: 6 bases; J trimming: 3 bases; junction bases outside the gene matches: 12. Germline V gene lookup returns CDR1 SNHLY and CDR2 FYNNEI. The CDR3 is 16 amino acids. The sample is drawn from a study of blood T cell repertoires in COVID-19. Across the study: Both acute and convalescent COVID-19 samples were obtained from the United States, Italy and Spain.

Sequencing was done on a sample of peripheral blood. The gene calls are TRBV2 and TRBJ2-7; 9 nucleotides line up with TRBD1. The origin of this receptor is a woman aged 70 to 79 with active or convalescent COVID-19. DNA of the CDR3: TGTGCCAGCAGGGCGGGACAGGGATTACCCTACTACGAGCAGTACTTC. Translation gives CASRAGQGLPYYEQYF.